Listed below are T cell receptor beta chains from one sample, sequenced in a study of blood T cell repertoires in COVID-19. TCRdb's table, derived via immunoSEQ multiplex PCR, lists solely in-frame clones and lacks some. The sample has roughly 250,000 clones, 87% seen once. Sequenced material: peripheral blood. These receptors all come from a man aged 55 to 70 who had recovered from COVID-19. CDR3s include the opening cysteine and the closing phenylalanine or tryptophan. Fields, in order: V gene, J gene, clone size, D gene, CDR3 DNA, CDR3 protein. D genes are given only for firm matches. The size field is filled for only some rows; it gives once, few, many or a size class.

>TRBV2|TRBJ2-1|-|TRBD1
TGTGCCAGAATGACAGGGTACAATGAGCAGTTCTTC
CARMTGYNEQFF
>TRBV5-1|TRBJ1-2|-|TRBD1
TGCGCCAGCAGCTTGTTAGCGGGACAGGGCTATGGCTACACCTTC
CASSLLAGQGYGYTF
>TRBV12-5|TRBJ1-1|-|-
TGTGCTAGTGCCCTGGGGCAGACGAACACTGAAGCTTTCTTT
CASALGQTNTEAFF
>TRBV24-1|TRBJ1-1|few|-
TGTGCCACCAGTGATCCGGGAGGCGCTGAAGCTTTCTTT
CATSDPGGAEAFF
>TRBV5-1|TRBJ2-3|-|-
TGCGCCAGCAGCTTGGCACCCCGGCGGACAGATACGCAGTATTTT
CASSLAPRRTDTQYF
>TRBV19|TRBJ1-1|-|-
TGTGCCAGTAGTTCGGGAGACCTAACTGAAGCTTTCTTT
CASSSGDLTEAFF
>TRBV4-2|TRBJ2-1|-|TRBD2
TGTGCCAGCAGCCAAGAGCGGGGGGGCTGGTATGAGCAGTTCTTC
CASSQERGGWYEQFF
>TRBV10-3|TRBJ2-2|-|TRBD1
TGTGCCATCAGGGACAGGGGGCTTTTCGGGGAGCTGTTTTTT
CAIRDRGLFGELFF
>TRBV5-1|TRBJ1-3|-|-
TGCGCCAGCAGCTTGGGGGAGAGAAACACCATATATTTT
CASSLGERNTIYF
>TRBV6-5|TRBJ2-1|-|TRBD2
TGTGCCAGCAGTTACTTGTCTAGCGGGGGGAGGGTTGAGCAGTTCTTC
CASSYLSSGGRVEQFF
>TRBV20-1|TRBJ1-2|-|TRBD1
TGCAGTGCTAGTTTAGCCCAGGAGACAGGGTCACATGGCTACACCTTC
CSASLAQETGSHGYTF
>TRBV19|TRBJ2-2|-|-
TGTGCCAGTAGTATTGAGTACACCGGGGAGCTGTTTTTT
CASSIEYTGELFF
>TRBV5-1|TRBJ2-7|many|-
TGCGCCAGCAGCTTGGGAGCGCGGGGGCCAAACTACGAGCAGTACTTC
CASSLGARGPNYEQYF
>TRBV11-2|TRBJ1-3|-|-
TGTGCCAGCAGTCCCGAGGGAGGCTCTGGAAACACCATATATTTT
CASSPEGGSGNTIYF
>TRBV3-1/TRBV3-2|TRBJ2-5|-|-
TGTGCCAGCAGCCTTTACAGGTTACAAGAGACCCAGTACTTC
CASSLYRLQETQYF
>TRBV3-1/TRBV3-2|TRBJ2-7|-|-
TGTGCCAGCAGTTACAGGGTCCACGAGCAGTACTTC
CASSYRVHEQYF
>TRBV24-1|TRBJ2-3|-|TRBD1
TGTGCCACCGAAGACAGGGGGCAAGTAGATACGCAGTATTTT
CATEDRGQVDTQYF
>TRBV6-5|TRBJ2-3|-|-
TGTGCCAGCAGGGACAGCAACACAGATACGCAGTATTTT
CASRDSNTDTQYF
>TRBV2|TRBJ2-1|-|-
TGTGCCAGCAGTGGGGTAGCGGACATATACAATGAGCAGTTCTTC
CASSGVADIYNEQFF
>TRBV27|TRBJ2-1|-|TRBD2
TGTGCCAGCAGTTTATTAGGTAGCGGGGGGGCGAATGAGCAGTTCTTC
CASSLLGSGGANEQFF
>TRBV9|TRBJ1-1|-|TRBD1
TGTGCCAGCAGTTATATTCGGGACAGGGGCACTGAAGCTTTCTTT
CASSYIRDRGTEAFF
>TRBV7-9|TRBJ2-1|-|TRBD2
TGTGCCAGCAGCTTAAGTGTCGGGCTAGCGGTGATTAATGAGCAGTTCTTC
CASSLSVGLAVINEQFF
>TRBV7-8|TRBJ2-7|few|TRBD1
TGTGCCAGCAGCTTAGTCCGACAGGGGGCCTACGAGCAGTACTTC
CASSLVRQGAYEQYF
>TRBV10-1|TRBJ2-5|-|-
TGCGCCAGCAGTCCGGGGTGGGAGACCCAGTACTTC
CASSPGWETQYF
>TRBV6-5|TRBJ1-4|once|TRBD1
TGTGCCAGCAGTTACAACAGGGGGAATGAAAAACTGTTTTTT
CASSYNRGNEKLFF
>TRBV5-8|TRBJ1-2|many|-
TGTGCCAGCACCCCCCGGGGGTTACCTAACTATGGCTACACCTTC
CASTPRGLPNYGYTF